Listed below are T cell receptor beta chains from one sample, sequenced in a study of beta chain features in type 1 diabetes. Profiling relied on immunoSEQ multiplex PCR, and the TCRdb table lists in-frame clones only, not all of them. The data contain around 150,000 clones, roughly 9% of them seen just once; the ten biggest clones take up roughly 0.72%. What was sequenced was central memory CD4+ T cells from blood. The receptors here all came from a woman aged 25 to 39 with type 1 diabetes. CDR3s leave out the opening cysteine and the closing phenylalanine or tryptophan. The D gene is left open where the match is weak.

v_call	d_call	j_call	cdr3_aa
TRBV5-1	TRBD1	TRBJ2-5	ASSGQGVEETQY
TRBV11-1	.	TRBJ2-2	ASSLVPHGVLGNTGELF
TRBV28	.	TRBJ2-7	ASSLGLYEQY
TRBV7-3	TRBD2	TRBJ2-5	ASSPSSGSLETQY
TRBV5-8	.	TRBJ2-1	ASSLGQTYNEQF
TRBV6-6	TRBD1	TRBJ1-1	ASSHGTEREAF
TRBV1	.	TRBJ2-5	TSSQGDVIDGKETQY
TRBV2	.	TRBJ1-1	ASTLNTVGVYTEAF
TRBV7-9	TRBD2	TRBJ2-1	ASSLGTSRNNEQF
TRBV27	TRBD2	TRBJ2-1	ASSYSGRADSEQF
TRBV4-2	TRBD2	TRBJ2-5	ASSQGTSGSWEQETQY
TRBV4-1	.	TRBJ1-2	ASSQDTFAAGGYT
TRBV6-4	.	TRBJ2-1	ASSDSISGVYNEQF
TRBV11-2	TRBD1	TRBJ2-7	ASSRGQGDKY
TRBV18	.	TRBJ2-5	ASSPPQGWTQETQY
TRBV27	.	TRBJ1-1	ASSYLSAADTEAF
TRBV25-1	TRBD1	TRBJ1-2	ASSVTGTPNYGYT
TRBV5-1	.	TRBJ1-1	ASSLQGQVTEAF
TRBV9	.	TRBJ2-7	ASSAQPMTDNEQY
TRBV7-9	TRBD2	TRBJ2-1	ASSLSLAGAYNEQF
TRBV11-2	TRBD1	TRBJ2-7	ASSLASGDRAGYEQY
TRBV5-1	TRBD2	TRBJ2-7	ASSLAGGHYEQY
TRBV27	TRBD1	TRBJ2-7	ASSWTTGGIYEQY
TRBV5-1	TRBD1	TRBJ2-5	ASSPFGTGEGETQY
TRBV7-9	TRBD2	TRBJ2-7	ASSYPTGGRNEQY
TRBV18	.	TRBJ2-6	ASSSQGSGANVLT
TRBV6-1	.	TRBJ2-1	ASSEREVWGSEF
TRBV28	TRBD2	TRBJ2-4	ASSPGGLAGNIQY
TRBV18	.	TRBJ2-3	ASSPPAPSTDTQY
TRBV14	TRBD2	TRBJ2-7	ASRLAGGPNEQY
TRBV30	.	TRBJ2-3	AWSVAGTDTQY
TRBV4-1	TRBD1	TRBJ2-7	ASGPGQGARGSSYEQY
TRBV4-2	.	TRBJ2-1	ASSQDRGLTAEL
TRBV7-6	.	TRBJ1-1	ASSSRMMAGNTEAF
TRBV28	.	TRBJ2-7	ASSPGTSLGEQY
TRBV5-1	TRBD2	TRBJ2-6	ASSLLAGESGANVLT
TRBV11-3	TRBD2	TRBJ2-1	ASASGNGNEQF
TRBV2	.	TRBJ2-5	ASSVGQNQETQY
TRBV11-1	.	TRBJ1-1	ASSQTQEDGTEAF
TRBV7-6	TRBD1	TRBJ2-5	ASSLGLTGVETQY
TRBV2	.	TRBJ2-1	ASSSSGERYNEQF
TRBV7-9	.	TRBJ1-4	ASSLQGEKLF
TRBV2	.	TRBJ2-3	ASIEGSSADTQY
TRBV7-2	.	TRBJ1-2	ASSLVGGEYGYT
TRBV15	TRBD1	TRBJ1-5	ATSRDRDREEQPQH
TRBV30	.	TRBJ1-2	AWNLRGTNGYT
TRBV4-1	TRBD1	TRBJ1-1	ASSLYRGNTEAF